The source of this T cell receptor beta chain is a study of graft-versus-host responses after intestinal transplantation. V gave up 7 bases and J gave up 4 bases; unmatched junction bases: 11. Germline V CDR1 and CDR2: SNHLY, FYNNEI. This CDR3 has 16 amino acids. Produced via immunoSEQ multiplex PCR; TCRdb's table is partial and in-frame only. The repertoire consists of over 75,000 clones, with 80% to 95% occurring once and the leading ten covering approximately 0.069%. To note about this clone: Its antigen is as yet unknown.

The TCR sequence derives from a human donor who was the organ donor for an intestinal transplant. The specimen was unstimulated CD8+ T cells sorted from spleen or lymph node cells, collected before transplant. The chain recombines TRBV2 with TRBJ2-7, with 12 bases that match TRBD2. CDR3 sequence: CASINPSGRGGYEQYF. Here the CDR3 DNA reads TGTGCCAGCATTAACCCTAGCGGGAGGGGTGGGTACGAGCAGTACTTC.